This is a list of T cell receptor beta chains from one sample in a study of response to subunit inactivated influenza vaccine. A single record per CDR3 protein comes from TCRdb applying MiXCR to the RT-PCR reads. The data show about 180,000 distinct CDR3 sequences, roughly 10% seen once. This specimen was CD8+ T cells sorted from PBMCs, taken around 25 months after vaccination. The origin of the receptors is a man aged 45 to 70 who received an inactivated influenza vaccine. The CDR3 runs from the conserved cysteine through the conserved F or W. Each record gives: J gene, clone size, D gene, V gene, CDR3 DNA, CDR3 protein. A D gene is named only where the DNA matches it firmly. Where a row states a size, it is once, few, many or the class of an expanded clone; other rows omit it.

j_call: TRBJ2-7; clone_size: .; d_call: .; v_call: TRBV4-1; cdr3_nt: TGCGCCAGCAGCCAAGATCAGGCGCCGGGCTACGAGCAGTACTTC; cdr3_aa: CASSQDQAPGYEQYF
j_call: TRBJ2-1; clone_size: few; d_call: TRBD2; v_call: TRBV12-3/TRBV12-4; cdr3_nt: TGTGCCAGCACCCGAAGGGGACTAGCGCAACATGAGCAGTTCTTC; cdr3_aa: CASTRRGLAQHEQFF
j_call: TRBJ1-1; clone_size: few; d_call: TRBD1; v_call: TRBV10-3; cdr3_nt: TGTGCCATCAGTCTAACCGGGACAGAGAACACTGAAGCTTTCTTT; cdr3_aa: CAISLTGTENTEAFF
j_call: TRBJ2-1; clone_size: many; d_call: TRBD2; v_call: TRBV6-2/TRBV6-3; cdr3_nt: TGTGCCAGCACCGGACTAGTTTTTAGTTTCTACAATGAGCAGTTCTTC; cdr3_aa: CASTGLVFSFYNEQFF
j_call: TRBJ2-7; clone_size: .; d_call: TRBD1; v_call: TRBV5-1; cdr3_nt: TGCGCCAGCAGCCCGTTATCGGGACAGGCCTACGAGCAGTACTTC; cdr3_aa: CASSPLSGQAYEQYF
j_call: TRBJ2-2; clone_size: .; d_call: .; v_call: TRBV6-5; cdr3_nt: TGTGCCAGCAGTTACGCCTTGGGGGCCGGGGAGCTGTTTTTT; cdr3_aa: CASSYALGAGELFF
j_call: TRBJ2-5; clone_size: few; d_call: .; v_call: TRBV9; cdr3_nt: TGTGCCAGCAGCGTAGCTAGCGCCCCACAAGAGACCCAGTACTTC; cdr3_aa: CASSVASAPQETQYF
j_call: TRBJ2-7; clone_size: few; d_call: .; v_call: TRBV9; cdr3_nt: TGTGCCAGCAGCGCTGGGGACAACTACGAGCAGTACTTC; cdr3_aa: CASSAGDNYEQYF
j_call: TRBJ2-1; clone_size: .; d_call: TRBD2; v_call: TRBV19; cdr3_nt: TGTGCCAGTAGTAATGGGACTAGCGGGGGGAGCTCCTACAATGAGCAGTTCTTC; cdr3_aa: CASSNGTSGGSSYNEQFF
j_call: TRBJ1-5; clone_size: few; d_call: .; v_call: TRBV2; cdr3_nt: TGTGCCAGCAGTGCGCAACAGGTTCGCAATCAGCCCCAGCATTTT; cdr3_aa: CASSAQQVRNQPQHF
j_call: TRBJ2-1; clone_size: many; d_call: TRBD2; v_call: TRBV29-1; cdr3_nt: TGCAGCGGCCAATTAAGGGGACGGGAGGGGTCCTACAATGAGCAGTTCTTC; cdr3_aa: CSGQLRGREGSYNEQFF
j_call: TRBJ1-1; clone_size: few; d_call: .; v_call: TRBV2; cdr3_nt: TGTGCCAGCAGTGTCCTTGAAGCTTTCTTT; cdr3_aa: CASSVLEAFF
j_call: TRBJ2-3; clone_size: .; d_call: TRBD1; v_call: TRBV2; cdr3_nt: TGTGCCAGCAGCGATACGGGACAGGGGTACACAGATACGCAGTATTTT; cdr3_aa: CASSDTGQGYTDTQYF
j_call: TRBJ2-7; clone_size: few; d_call: .; v_call: TRBV10-3; cdr3_nt: TGTGCCATCAGTGAGTCGGGCAGTCCCGTGAACGAGCAGTACTTC; cdr3_aa: CAISESGSPVNEQYF
j_call: TRBJ1-1; clone_size: many; d_call: .; v_call: TRBV2; cdr3_nt: TGTGCCAGCAGTGAAGTAAGACAGGTGAACACTGAAGCTTTCTTT; cdr3_aa: CASSEVRQVNTEAFF
j_call: TRBJ2-7; clone_size: many; d_call: .; v_call: TRBV29-1; cdr3_nt: TGCAGCGTTAACCTGGGATCCTACGAGCAGTACTTC; cdr3_aa: CSVNLGSYEQYF
j_call: TRBJ2-3; clone_size: .; d_call: .; v_call: TRBV29-1; cdr3_nt: TGCAGCGTTGTCCCCAATTTCTCAGATACGCAGTATTTT; cdr3_aa: CSVVPNFSDTQYF
j_call: TRBJ2-7; clone_size: few; d_call: .; v_call: TRBV5-6; cdr3_nt: TGTGCCAGCAGCCTGTTTACCTACGAGCAGTACTTC; cdr3_aa: CASSLFTYEQYF
j_call: TRBJ2-2; clone_size: .; d_call: .; v_call: TRBV9; cdr3_nt: TGTGCCAGCAGCGCCCGTACAGGGCGTACCGGGGAGCTGTTTTTT; cdr3_aa: CASSARTGRTGELFF
j_call: TRBJ2-7; clone_size: .; d_call: TRBD1; v_call: TRBV20-1; cdr3_nt: TGCAGTGCTGGCGGGACAGGGGGGTACGAGCAGTACTTC; cdr3_aa: CSAGGTGGYEQYF
j_call: TRBJ2-1; clone_size: .; d_call: TRBD2; v_call: TRBV4-1; cdr3_nt: TGCGCCAGCAGCCTTCTAGCGGGAGTACACAATGAGCAGTTCTTC; cdr3_aa: CASSLLAGVHNEQFF
j_call: TRBJ1-1; clone_size: .; d_call: TRBD1; v_call: TRBV3-1; cdr3_nt: TGTGCCACCTGCCAGGGGGTCCAGTGGTATAATGCTGCGGGGAACACTGAAGCTTTCTTT; cdr3_aa: CATCQGVQWYNAAGNTEAFF
j_call: TRBJ2-7; clone_size: many; d_call: TRBD1; v_call: TRBV29-1; cdr3_nt: TGCAGCATCTCAGTACCGGGACAGAGTATCTACGAGCAGTACTTC; cdr3_aa: CSISVPGQSIYEQYF
j_call: TRBJ2-7; clone_size: many; d_call: .; v_call: TRBV7-9; cdr3_nt: TGTGCCAGCAGCCCGACAAGAACCTACGAGCAGTACTTC; cdr3_aa: CASSPTRTYEQYF
j_call: TRBJ2-3; clone_size: many; d_call: TRBD2; v_call: TRBV15; cdr3_nt: TGTGCCACCAGCAGAGATTTGGCGAGCGGGGTCACAGATACGCAGTATTTT; cdr3_aa: CATSRDLASGVTDTQYF
j_call: TRBJ1-6; clone_size: .; d_call: .; v_call: TRBV4-3; cdr3_nt: TGCGCCAGCGCTAGCTCCTATAATTCACCCCTCCACTTT; cdr3_aa: CASASSYNSPLHF
j_call: TRBJ1-2; clone_size: many; d_call: .; v_call: TRBV19; cdr3_nt: TGTGCCAGTAGTCCCCTTGGCAACTATGGCTACACCTTC; cdr3_aa: CASSPLGNYGYTF
j_call: TRBJ1-5; clone_size: many; d_call: TRBD1; v_call: TRBV3-1; cdr3_nt: TGTGCCAGCAGCCAAGATTCCTTCCAGGGGGGGAATCAGCCCCAGCATTTT; cdr3_aa: CASSQDSFQGGNQPQHF
j_call: TRBJ2-2; clone_size: few; d_call: .; v_call: TRBV30; cdr3_nt: TGTGCCTGGGGACAGTACAGGGTGTCTGGGGAGCTGTTTTTT; cdr3_aa: CAWGQYRVSGELFF
j_call: TRBJ2-3; clone_size: few; d_call: TRBD2; v_call: TRBV5-6; cdr3_nt: TGTGCCAGCAGCTCGTCGGGACTAGCCACAGATACGCAGTATTTT; cdr3_aa: CASSSSGLATDTQYF
j_call: TRBJ2-2; clone_size: many; d_call: .; v_call: TRBV29-1; cdr3_nt: TGCAGCGTTGAAGTCTCCGACAGAGGAACCGGGGAGCTGTTTTTT; cdr3_aa: CSVEVSDRGTGELFF
j_call: TRBJ2-7; clone_size: few; d_call: TRBD1; v_call: TRBV27; cdr3_nt: TGTGCCAGCTCCAGCACAACAGGGGGAAACGAGCAGTACTTC; cdr3_aa: CASSSTTGGNEQYF
j_call: TRBJ2-1; clone_size: .; d_call: .; v_call: TRBV7-8; cdr3_nt: TGTGCCAGCAGCTTGGAGACGGCTTACAATGAGCAGTTCTTC; cdr3_aa: CASSLETAYNEQFF
j_call: TRBJ2-2; clone_size: many; d_call: .; v_call: TRBV9; cdr3_nt: TGTGCCAGCAGCCCACTGCGGGAAGCCGGGACCGGGGAGCTGTTTTTT; cdr3_aa: CASSPLREAGTGELFF
j_call: TRBJ2-7; clone_size: .; d_call: TRBD1; v_call: TRBV29-1; cdr3_nt: TGCAGCGTTGTGTTTGGGACAGGACTCTACGAGCAGTACTTC; cdr3_aa: CSVVFGTGLYEQYF
j_call: TRBJ2-7; clone_size: many; d_call: .; v_call: TRBV28; cdr3_nt: TGTGCCAGCAGTCGATCTAGAGGTATCTCCTACGAGCAGTACTTC; cdr3_aa: CASSRSRGISYEQYF
j_call: TRBJ2-1; clone_size: .; d_call: TRBD2; v_call: TRBV6-5; cdr3_nt: TGTGCCAGCAGTTCGAATAGCGGGAGTTGGTACAATGAGCAGTTCTTC; cdr3_aa: CASSSNSGSWYNEQFF
j_call: TRBJ2-7; clone_size: .; d_call: TRBD1; v_call: TRBV7-9; cdr3_nt: TGTGCCAGCAGCTCAGTACAGGGGAACGAGCAGTACTTC; cdr3_aa: CASSSVQGNEQYF
j_call: TRBJ2-5; clone_size: few; d_call: .; v_call: TRBV5-1; cdr3_nt: TGCGCCAGCAGCTTGCTCCCAACCCTTACAGAAGAGACCCAGTACTTC; cdr3_aa: CASSLLPTLTEETQYF
j_call: TRBJ2-3; clone_size: .; d_call: TRBD2; v_call: TRBV15; cdr3_nt: TGTGCCACCAGCAGAGATGGCCTAGCGGGAGCTAGAGATACGCAGTATTTT; cdr3_aa: CATSRDGLAGARDTQYF
j_call: TRBJ2-2; clone_size: .; d_call: TRBD1; v_call: TRBV9; cdr3_nt: TGTGCCAGCAGCGCCCCGGGACAGGGGGCAACCGGGGAGCTGTTTTTT; cdr3_aa: CASSAPGQGATGELFF
j_call: TRBJ2-1; clone_size: few; d_call: .; v_call: TRBV6-5; cdr3_nt: TGTGCCAGCAGTTACACAAGGACTGGCTACAATGAGCAGTTCTTC; cdr3_aa: CASSYTRTGYNEQFF
j_call: TRBJ2-7; clone_size: .; d_call: TRBD1; v_call: TRBV25-1; cdr3_nt: TGTGCCAGCCATGGCCCAGGGGGCACCTACGAGCAGTACTTC; cdr3_aa: CASHGPGGTYEQYF
j_call: TRBJ2-5; clone_size: .; d_call: TRBD1; v_call: TRBV25-1; cdr3_nt: TGTGCCAGCAGTGACCCAGGGGGCAGGGAGACCCAGTACTTC; cdr3_aa: CASSDPGGRETQYF
j_call: TRBJ2-6; clone_size: few; d_call: .; v_call: TRBV28; cdr3_nt: TGTGCCAGCAGTTCCATCGGCGAGGTAGGGGGGGCCAACGTCCTGACTTTC; cdr3_aa: CASSSIGEVGGANVLTF
j_call: TRBJ2-1; clone_size: few; d_call: TRBD2; v_call: TRBV11-1; cdr3_nt: TGTGCCAGCAGCCCTGGGGTAGCGGGAGACCTTGAGGGTTCCAATGAGCAGTTCTTC; cdr3_aa: CASSPGVAGDLEGSNEQFF
j_call: TRBJ2-1; clone_size: few; d_call: TRBD2; v_call: TRBV10-3; cdr3_nt: TGTGCCATCAGTGGGGAAGCGGGGAGCTCCTACAATGAGCAGTTCTTC; cdr3_aa: CAISGEAGSSYNEQFF
j_call: TRBJ2-2; clone_size: .; d_call: .; v_call: TRBV7-6; cdr3_nt: TGTGCCAGCAGCTTAGCGTCCGTCGGCGGGGAGCTGTTTTTT; cdr3_aa: CASSLASVGGELFF
j_call: TRBJ1-2; clone_size: .; d_call: .; v_call: TRBV7-2; cdr3_nt: TGTGCCAGCAGCTTAGGTGGGCAGGATTATGGCTACACCTTC; cdr3_aa: CASSLGGQDYGYTF
j_call: TRBJ2-5; clone_size: .; d_call: .; v_call: TRBV10-3; cdr3_nt: TGTGCCATCAGTGAGTCGATGGGTCGGTGGCCCCAGTACTTC; cdr3_aa: CAISESMGRWPQYF
j_call: TRBJ1-2; clone_size: .; d_call: .; v_call: TRBV30; cdr3_nt: TGTGCCTCGCACCCGCCTGCGACCAACAGCTATGGCTACACCTTC; cdr3_aa: CASHPPATNSYGYTF
j_call: TRBJ2-3; clone_size: many; d_call: .; v_call: TRBV2; cdr3_nt: TGTGCCAGCAAGAACGGCCACCCAATCAACACAGATACGCAGTATTTT; cdr3_aa: CASKNGHPINTDTQYF
j_call: TRBJ2-7; clone_size: .; d_call: .; v_call: TRBV27; cdr3_nt: TGTGCCAGCAGTCCCCATGGCGCCTACGAGCAGTACTTC; cdr3_aa: CASSPHGAYEQYF
j_call: TRBJ1-1; clone_size: many; d_call: .; v_call: TRBV5-1; cdr3_nt: TGCGCCAGCAGTCAGCGTATGGGGGGCGCTGGAATGAACACTGAAGCTTTCTTT; cdr3_aa: CASSQRMGGAGMNTEAFF